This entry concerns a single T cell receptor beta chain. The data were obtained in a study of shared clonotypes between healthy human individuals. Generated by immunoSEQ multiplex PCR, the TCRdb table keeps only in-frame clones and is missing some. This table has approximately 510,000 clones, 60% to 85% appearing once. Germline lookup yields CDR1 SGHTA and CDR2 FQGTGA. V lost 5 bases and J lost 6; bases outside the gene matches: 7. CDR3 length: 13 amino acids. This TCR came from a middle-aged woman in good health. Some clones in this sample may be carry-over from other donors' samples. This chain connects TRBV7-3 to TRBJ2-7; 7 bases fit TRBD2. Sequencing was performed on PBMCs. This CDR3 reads CASSQVAGVEQYF. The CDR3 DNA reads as TGTGCCAGCAGCCAGGTGGCGGGAGTCGAGCAGTACTTC.